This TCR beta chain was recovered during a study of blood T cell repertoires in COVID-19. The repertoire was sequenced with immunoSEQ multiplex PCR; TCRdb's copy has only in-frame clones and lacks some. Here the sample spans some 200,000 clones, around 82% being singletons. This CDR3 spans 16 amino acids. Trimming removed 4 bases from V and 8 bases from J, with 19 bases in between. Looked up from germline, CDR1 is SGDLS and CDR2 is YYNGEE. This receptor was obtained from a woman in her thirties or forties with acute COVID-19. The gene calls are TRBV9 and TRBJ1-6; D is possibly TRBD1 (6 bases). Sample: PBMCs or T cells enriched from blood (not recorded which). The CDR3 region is CASSPRWDTLDSPLHF. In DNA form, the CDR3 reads TGTGCCAGCAGCCCCCGGTGGGACACCCTCGATTCACCCCTCCACTTT.